The 3 T cell receptor beta chains reported below all come from one sample, sequenced in a study of radiation and T cells in renal cell carcinoma (dated by TCRdb to the early 2020s). The method behind the library was the immunoSEQ multiplex PCR assay. This immuneACCESS table, as held by TCRdb, lists in-frame sequences with V and J called but not all clones. Of the missing ones, under half trace to an unresolved V gene in checked studies; the others have no known cause. This sample gives roughly 14,000 clones in total; 50% to 75% of them show up just once. The ten biggest clones cover 25% to 30% of the sample. This specimen's time point label, per the study, means: tumor resected at nephrectomy. This specimen's treatment or condition label, per the study, means: 15 Gy SBRT to primary tumor, nephrectomy 4 weeks later. The sequencing here drew on tumor tissue, taken from a patient whose treatment included radiotherapy and nephrectomy. The receptors shown here come from a woman between 70 and 85 years old with renal cell carcinoma.

The V gene is TRBV19, the J gene TRBJ2-1; weak D call: TRBD1 (5 bases). CDR1 LNHDA and CDR2 SQIVND come from the germline V gene (reference sequence). V lost 2 bases to trimming and J lost 9 bases, with 14 bases between them. This CDR3 is built from 14 residues. The CDR3 DNA follows: TGTGCCAGTAGTATAACAGGCTCATCGGGTGAGCAGTTCTTC. It yields the protein CASSITGSSGEQFF.

CDR3 in amino acids: CASSPTSNQPQHF. The DNA for the CDR3 is TGCGCCAGCAGCCCGACTAGCAATCAGCCCCAGCATTTT. The chain combines TRBV5-1 with TRBJ1-5; D gene ambiguous. Trimming left V 4 bases short and J 0 bases short, with 5 bases between. The CDR3 has 13 residues. Germline loops: CDR1 SGHRS, CDR2 YFSETQ.

The chain carries TRBV11-3 and TRBJ2-1; 8 bases agree with TRBD2. The CDR3 runs 15 residues. The V and J ends lost 3 bases and 3 bases, in that order; junction bases with no gene match: 4. Germline loops: CDR1 SGHNT, CDR2 YENEEA. The CDR3: CASSFSGRGYNEQFF. Written as DNA, the CDR3 is TGTGCCAGCAGCTTCAGCGGGAGAGGCTACAATGAGCAGTTCTTC.